The T cell receptor (beta chain) described here comes from a study of naive and memory T cell subsets. Study-level results: RNA-based TCR counts may shift with T cell activation and differentiation. A few larger clonotypes appeared in naive repertoires, especially CD8, possibly memory cells re-expressing CD45RA. Diversity fell and Gini index rose from naive through CM, EM, EMRA.

The CDR3 consists of 14 residues. From germline, CDR1 is SGHRS and CDR2 YFSETQ. V lost 4 bases and J lost 1, with 11 bases in between. A note on this clonotype: What it binds is not known.

Both TRBC1 and TRBC2 were covered by a beta constant-region primer of two equimolar oligonucleotides. Nested alpha and beta constant-region primers with the SP2 primer drove four PCR rounds on ligated cDNA. The cDNA 3' end received a ligated single-stranded oligonucleotide carrying the SP2 primer and a 12-nucleotide UMI. Via MiXCR, TCRdb re-called the UMI-ligation and nested PCR reads, giving one row per CDR3 protein. The sample contains 150,000 or so distinct CDR3 sequences, over 20% of which appear only once. Sequenced input: naive CD4+ T cells from blood. The chain has TRBV5-1 and TRBJ2-5; weak D call: TRBD2 (6 bases). The clonotype comes from a human donor in good health. CDR3 protein: CASSGRDFQETQYF. The CDR3 region has the DNA TGCGCCAGCAGCGGCCGGGACTTCCAAGAGACCCAGTACTTC.